The sample holds a few counts of the clone carrying this TCR beta chain. Investigators spread the genomic DNA of each subset evenly over several immunoSEQ plates. Per the authors' pipeline: Filtering differed because ImmunoSEQ produced junction-only sequences that carried no quality scores. Method: immunoSEQ multiplex PCR; TCRdb's copy keeps in-frame clones and lacks some. For V, J and clone size, that table is used; D and trimming come from the DNA. There are 900,000 to 1,200,000 clones in the sample; more than 75% occur only once, and under 0.8% lies in the top ten. These data come from a study of shared clonotypes between healthy human individuals. CDR3 length: 16 amino acids. Between the trimmed V and J ends, which lost 5 bases and 3 bases, there was a span of 17 bases. In germline, CDR1 is MGHRA, CDR2 YSYEKL. Donors had no recently reported acute infections or vaccinations and were HIV-negative. Splitting the CD4+ cells yielded a CD45RA+ naive subset and a CD45RA-negative memory subset.

The sample taken for sequencing was memory CD4+ T cells from PBMCs. The sample's subset: CD45RA-negative fraction. The V gene is TRBV4-1, the J gene TRBJ2-1; D perhaps matches TRBD2 (5 bases). This clonotype was sampled from a man in his late teens or twenties in good health. Some clones in this sample may be carry-over from other donors' samples. CDR3 in amino acids: CASSELDLFDYNEQFF. CDR3 coding DNA: TGCGCCAGCAGCGAACTAGACCTCTTTGACTACAATGAGCAGTTCTTC.